This entry is about one T cell receptor (beta chain). Methods used by the authors: The authors estimated nucleated cell counts from reference gene primer amplification. Data came from immunoSEQ multiplex PCR; TCRdb stores just in-frame clones and leaves some out. Clone size and V and J calls were adopted from that table, with D and trimming inferred from the DNA. The data contain a few hundred thousand clones, approximately 88% of them seen just once; the ten biggest clones take up 0.95% to 1.5%. The data derive from a study of blood T cell repertoires in COVID-19. Overall study context: Sites in the United States, Italy and Spain provided acute and convalescent COVID-19 samples. The analysed material was cDNA or gDNA that came from T cells, B-cell-depleted T cells, or PBMCs.

The V end was cut by 1 base, the J end by 3 bases, with 8 bases between. CDR1 is SGHNT, CDR2 YYREEE, per germline (reference sequence). This CDR3 is 13 amino acids long. The chain uses TRBV5-4 and TRBJ2-7; unclear D gene. The source of this sequence is a man between 35 and 55 years old with acute or convalescent COVID-19. Source material: peripheral blood. The CDR3 coding sequence is TGTGCCAGCAGCTTGACGGAGAACTACGAGCAGTACTTC. Protein product: CASSLTENYEQYF.